The 11 T cell receptor beta chains in this list originate from one sample, sequenced in a study of OX40 agonist ivuxolimab in advanced cancers. The table came from immunoSEQ multiplex PCR; TCRdb's copy has only in-frame clones and leaves some out. Counted here are some 100,000 clones, about nine tenths occurring once; the ten biggest clones make up approximately 0.16%. Sequenced material: CD4+ or CD8+ T cells sorted from blood, taken in a trial of the OX40 agonist ivuxolimab. These TCRs come from an adult with an advanced solid tumor such as melanoma, head and neck, liver or kidney cancer.

The genes are TRBV19 and TRBJ1-5, with a tentative D call TRBD1 (6 bases). V shed 5 bases and J shed 0 bases, with 11 bases lying between them. The V gene's germline CDR1 is LNHDA and CDR2 SQIVND (reference sequence). The CDR3 sequence is 15 residues long. This CDR3 is CASSRTVYSNQPQHF. CDR3 coding DNA: TGTGCCAGTAGTCGGACAGTGTATAGCAATCAGCCCCAGCATTTT.

V usage is TRBV6-1 and J usage is TRBJ2-1, with D perhaps matching TRBD1 or TRBD2 (5 bases each). This CDR3 has 14 residues. V was cut by 8 bases and J by 7 bases, with 18 bases left in between. From germline, CDR1 is MNHNS and CDR2 SASEGT. CDR3 sequence: CASDTPGTRNEQFF. Here the CDR3 DNA reads TGTGCCAGCGACACCCCCGGGACCAGAAATGAGCAGTTCTTC.

V is TRBV6-5 and J is TRBJ2-5; D perhaps matches TRBD1 (7 bases). The DNA end is more similar to TRBJ2-7, so the J call may be wrong. From germline, CDR1 is MNHEY and CDR2 SVGAGI. The CDR3 extends over 15 amino acids. The CDR3 DNA reads TGTGCCAGCAGTTATGGGCAGGGGGGAACCTACGAGCAGTACTTC. Encoded protein: CASSYGQGGTYEQYF.

This rearrangement joins TRBV28 to TRBJ1-4; 7 nucleotides match TRBD1. CDR1 and CDR2 (germline): MDHEN, SYDVKM. Germline trimming cut 0 bases from V and 14 bases from J; bases unmatched to any gene: 9. The CDR3 spans 14 residues. The CDR3 is CASSLWGTDLSLFF. The CDR3 nucleotides read TGTGCCAGCAGTTTATGGGGGACAGATCTCAGTCTGTTTTTT. Based on the CDR3 plus reference TRBV28 and TRBJ1-4, the full variable domain is DVKVTQSSRYLVKRTGEKVFLECVQDMDHENMFWYRQDPGLGLRLIYFSYDVKMKEKGDIPEGYSVSREKKERFSLILESASTNQTSMYLCASSLWGTDLSLFFGSGTQLSVL.

The rearrangement joins TRBV4-2 to TRBJ2-4; D might be TRBD2 (5 bases). The CDR3 consists of 19 residues. Germline V gene lookup returns CDR1 LGHNA and CDR2 YNFKEQ. V shed 5 bases and J shed 4 bases, with 27 bases lying between them. The CDR3 here is CASSFSGSPLRGQKNIQYF. The DNA for the CDR3 is TGTGCCAGCAGCTTCAGCGGTTCTCCCCTCAGAGGGCAAAAAAACATTCAGTACTTC.

The chain employs TRBV27 and TRBJ2-1; 12 positions agree with TRBD2. Germline CDR1 is MNHEY and CDR2 is SMNVEV (reference sequence). The CDR3 loop spans 15 amino acids. V lost 2 bases and J lost 9; bases outside the gene matches: 5. CDR3 region: CASSLLAGGPAEQFF. CDR3 coding DNA: TGTGCCAGCAGTTTACTAGCGGGAGGGCCTGCTGAGCAGTTCTTC.

This sequence joins TRBV5-1 and TRBJ2-1, with TRBD2 matching 12 bases. CDR1 and CDR2 from the germline V gene are SGHRS and YFSETQ. The CDR3 loop spans 17 amino acids. The trim removed 2 bases at V and 9 bases at J, leaving 12 bases unmatched. The CDR3 nucleotides are TGCGCCAGCAGCTTTGGACTAGCGGGACCTAAAAGGGGTGAGCAGTTCTTC. As protein: CASSFGLAGPKRGEQFF.

The J gene is TRBJ2-3, the V gene TRBV7-8; D possibly corresponds to TRBD1 (6 bases). V was shortened by 2 bases and J by 2 bases, with 20 bases between the two germline ends. The CDR3 is made up of 18 amino acids. Germline values: CDR1 SGHVS, CDR2 FQNEAQ. The CDR3 region is CASSLRFAGASSTDTQYF. The CDR3 DNA is TGTGCCAGCAGCTTAAGATTCGCAGGGGCGAGCTCCACAGATACGCAGTATTTT.

This clone occurred once. The rearrangement uses TRBV6-1 and TRBJ1-1; TRBD1 might be the D (6 bases). This CDR3 region has 13 residues. The germline V gene has CDR1 MNHNS and CDR2 SASEGT. Trimming took off 7 bases at V and 4 bases at J, with 13 bases between the two ends. CDR3 sequence: CASTNRVGTEAFF. The CDR3 nucleotides read TGTGCCAGCACCAACAGGGTTGGCACTGAAGCTTTCTTT.

This clone was found a few times. The genes are TRBV30 and TRBJ1-1; D not certain. CDR3 length equals 16 residues. V gave up 0 bases and J gave up 1 base, with 15 bases separating them. Germline V gives CDR1 GTSNPN, CDR2 SVGIG (reference sequence). CDR3 nucleotides: TGTGCCTGGAGTGTATGGGATAGCGGCCCGAACACTGAAGCTTTCTTT. This codes for CAWSVWDSGPNTEAFF. Full variable domain (remainder filled in from reference TRBV30 and TRBJ1-1): SQTIHQWPATLVQPVGSPLSLECTVEGTSNPNLYWYRQAAGRGLQLLFYSVGIGQISSEVPQNLSASRPQDRQFILSSKKLLLSDSGFYLCAWSVWDSGPNTEAFFGQGTRLTVV.

The chain recombines TRBV2 with TRBJ1-2; D is unresolved. The CDR3 is 14 residues long. Germline V gene sequence: CDR1 SNHLY, CDR2 FYNNEI. Trimming cost V 1 base and J 2 bases, with 8 bases left between them. The CDR3: CASSEDPRNYGYTF. In DNA, the CDR3 is TGTGCCAGCAGTGAAGATCCCCGGAACTATGGCTACACCTTC.